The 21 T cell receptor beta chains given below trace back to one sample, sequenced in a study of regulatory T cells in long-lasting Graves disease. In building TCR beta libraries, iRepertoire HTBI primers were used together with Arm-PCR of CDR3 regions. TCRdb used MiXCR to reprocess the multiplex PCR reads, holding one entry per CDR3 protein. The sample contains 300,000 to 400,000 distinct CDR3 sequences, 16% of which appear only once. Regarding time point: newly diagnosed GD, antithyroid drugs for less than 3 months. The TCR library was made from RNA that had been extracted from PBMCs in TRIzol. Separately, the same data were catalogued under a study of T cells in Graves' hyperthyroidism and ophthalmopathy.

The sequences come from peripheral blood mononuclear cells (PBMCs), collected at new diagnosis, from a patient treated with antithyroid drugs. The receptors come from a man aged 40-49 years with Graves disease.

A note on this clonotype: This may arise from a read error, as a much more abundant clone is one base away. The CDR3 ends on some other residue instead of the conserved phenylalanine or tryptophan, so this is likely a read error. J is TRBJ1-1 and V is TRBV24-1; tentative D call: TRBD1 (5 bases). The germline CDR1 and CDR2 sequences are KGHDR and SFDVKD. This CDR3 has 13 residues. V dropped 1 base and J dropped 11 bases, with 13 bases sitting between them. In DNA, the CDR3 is TGTGCCACCAGTGATTTCATTACAGGAACGGCTTTCCTT. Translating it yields CATSDFITGTAFL.

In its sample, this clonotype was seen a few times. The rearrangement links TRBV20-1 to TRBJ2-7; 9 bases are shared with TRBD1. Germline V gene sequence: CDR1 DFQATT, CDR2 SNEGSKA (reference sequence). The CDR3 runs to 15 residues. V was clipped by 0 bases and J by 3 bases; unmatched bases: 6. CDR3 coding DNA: TGCAGTGCTAGAGATGGGGGGACAGGGATCTACGAGCAGTACTTC. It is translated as CSARDGGTGIYEQYF.

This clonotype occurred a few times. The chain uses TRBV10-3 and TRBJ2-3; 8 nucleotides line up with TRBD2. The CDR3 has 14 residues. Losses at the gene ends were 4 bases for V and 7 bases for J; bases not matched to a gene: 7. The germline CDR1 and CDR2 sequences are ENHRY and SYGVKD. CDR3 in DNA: TGTGCCATCAGTGTCGGACTAGCCGGAAATACGCAGTATTTT. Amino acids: CAISVGLAGNTQYF.

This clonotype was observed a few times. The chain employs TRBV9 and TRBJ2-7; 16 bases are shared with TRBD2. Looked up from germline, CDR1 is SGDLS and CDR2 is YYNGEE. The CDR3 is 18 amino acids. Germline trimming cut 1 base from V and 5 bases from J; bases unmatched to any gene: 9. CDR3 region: CASSVSAGGLAGGNEQYF. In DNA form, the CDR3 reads TGTGCCAGCAGCGTAAGCGCGGGGGGACTAGCGGGGGGGAACGAGCAGTACTTC.

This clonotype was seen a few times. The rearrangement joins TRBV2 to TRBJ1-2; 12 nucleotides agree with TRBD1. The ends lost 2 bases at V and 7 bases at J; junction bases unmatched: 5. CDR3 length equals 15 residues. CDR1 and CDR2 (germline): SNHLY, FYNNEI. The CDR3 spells CASSERGTGGAGYTF. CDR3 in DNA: TGTGCCAGCAGTGAAAGGGGGACAGGGGGCGCTGGCTACACCTTC.

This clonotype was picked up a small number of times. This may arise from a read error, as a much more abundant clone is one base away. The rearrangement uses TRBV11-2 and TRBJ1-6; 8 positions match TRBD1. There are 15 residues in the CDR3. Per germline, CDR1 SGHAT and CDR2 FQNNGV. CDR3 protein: CASSLGQGYSSPLHF. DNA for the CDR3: TGTGCCAGCAGCTTAGGACAGGGGTATAGTTCACCCCTCCACTTT.

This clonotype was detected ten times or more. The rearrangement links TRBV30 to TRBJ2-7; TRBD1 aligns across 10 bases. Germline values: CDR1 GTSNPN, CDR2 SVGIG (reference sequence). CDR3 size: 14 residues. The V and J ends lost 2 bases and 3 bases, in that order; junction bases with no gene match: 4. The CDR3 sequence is CAWSLGTGDYEQYF. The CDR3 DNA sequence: TGTGCCTGGAGTTTGGGGACAGGGGACTACGAGCAGTACTTC.

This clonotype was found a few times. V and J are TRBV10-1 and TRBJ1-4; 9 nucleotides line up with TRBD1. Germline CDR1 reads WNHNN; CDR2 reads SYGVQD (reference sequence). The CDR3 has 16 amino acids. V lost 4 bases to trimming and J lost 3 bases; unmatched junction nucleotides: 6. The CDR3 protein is CASSVPGQGPNEKLFF. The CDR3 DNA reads TGCGCCAGCAGTGTCCCGGGACAGGGACCTAATGAAAAACTGTTTTTT.

CDR3 sequence reads: CASSGYWGTSSGANVLTF. In nucleotides, the CDR3 is TGTGCCAGCAGCGGCTATTGGGGAACCTCCTCTGGGGCCAACGTCCTGACTTTC. J is TRBJ2-6 and V is TRBV3-1; D ambiguous. Between the trimmed V and J ends, which lost 5 bases and 0 bases, there was a span of 17 bases. In germline, CDR1 is LGHDT, CDR2 YNNKEL (reference sequence). The CDR3 runs 18 residues.

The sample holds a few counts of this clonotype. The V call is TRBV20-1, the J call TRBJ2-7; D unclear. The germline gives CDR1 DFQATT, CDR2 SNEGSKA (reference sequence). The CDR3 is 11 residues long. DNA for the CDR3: TGCAGGAACGGAGCATTGCGCGAGCAGTACTTC. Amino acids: CRNGALREQYF.

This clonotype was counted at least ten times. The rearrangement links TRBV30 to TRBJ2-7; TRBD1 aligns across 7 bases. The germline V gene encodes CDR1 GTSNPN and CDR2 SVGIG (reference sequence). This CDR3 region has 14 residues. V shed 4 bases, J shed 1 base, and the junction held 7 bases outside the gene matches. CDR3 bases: TGTGCCTGGAAACGGGACAGCTCGTCCTACGAGCAGTACTTC. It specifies CAWKRDSSSYEQYF.

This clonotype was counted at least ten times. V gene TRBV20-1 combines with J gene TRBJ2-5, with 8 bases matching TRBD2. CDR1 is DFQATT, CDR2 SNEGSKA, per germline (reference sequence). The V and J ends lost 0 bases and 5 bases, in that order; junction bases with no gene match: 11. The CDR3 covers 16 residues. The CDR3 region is CSARDRRLASLETQYF. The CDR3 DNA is TGCAGTGCTAGAGATCGGAGACTAGCGTCTTTGGAGACCCAGTACTTC.

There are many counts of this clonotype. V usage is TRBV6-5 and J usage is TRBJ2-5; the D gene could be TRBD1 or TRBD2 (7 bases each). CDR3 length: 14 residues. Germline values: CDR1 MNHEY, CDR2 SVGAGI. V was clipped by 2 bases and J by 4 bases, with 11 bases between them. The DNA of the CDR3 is TGTGCCAGCAGTTACGGCAGGGGGGGAGAGACCCAGTACTTC. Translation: CASSYGRGGETQYF.

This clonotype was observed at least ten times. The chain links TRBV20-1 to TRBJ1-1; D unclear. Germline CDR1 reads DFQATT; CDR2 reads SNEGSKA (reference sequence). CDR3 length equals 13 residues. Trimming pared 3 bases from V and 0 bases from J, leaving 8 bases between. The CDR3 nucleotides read TGCAGTGCTAGTTCCGGGGTGAACACTGAAGCTTTCTTT. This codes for CSASSGVNTEAFF.

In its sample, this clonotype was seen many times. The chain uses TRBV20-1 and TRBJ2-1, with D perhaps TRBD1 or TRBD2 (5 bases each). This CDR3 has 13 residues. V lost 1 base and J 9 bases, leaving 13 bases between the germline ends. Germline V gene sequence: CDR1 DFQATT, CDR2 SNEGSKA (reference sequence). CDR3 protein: CSARGGKLGEQFF. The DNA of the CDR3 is TGCAGTGCTAGAGGGGGGAAACTCGGTGAGCAGTTCTTC.

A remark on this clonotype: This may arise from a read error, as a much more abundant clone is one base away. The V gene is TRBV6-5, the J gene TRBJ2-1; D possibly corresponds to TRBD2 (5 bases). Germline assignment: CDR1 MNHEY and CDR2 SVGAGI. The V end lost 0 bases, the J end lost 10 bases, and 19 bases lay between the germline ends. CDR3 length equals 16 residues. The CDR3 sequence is CASSYSKVSGRREQFF. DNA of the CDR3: TGTGCCAGCAGTTACTCGAAGGTTTCCGGTCGGAGGGAGCAGTTCTTC.

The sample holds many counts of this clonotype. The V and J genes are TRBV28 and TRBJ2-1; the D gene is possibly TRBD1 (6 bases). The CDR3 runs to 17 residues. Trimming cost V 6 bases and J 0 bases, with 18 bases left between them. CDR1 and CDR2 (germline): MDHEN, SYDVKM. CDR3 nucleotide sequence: TGTGCCAGCAGAAAAACAGGGAATGAGCTCTCCTACAATGAGCAGTTCTTC. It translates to CASRKTGNELSYNEQFF. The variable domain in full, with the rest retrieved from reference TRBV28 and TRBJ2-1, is DVKVTQSSRYLVKRTGEKVFLECVQDMDHENMFWYRQDPGLGLRLIYFSYDVKMKEKGDIPEGYSVSREKKERFSLILESASTNQTSMYLCASRKTGNELSYNEQFFGPGTRLTVL.

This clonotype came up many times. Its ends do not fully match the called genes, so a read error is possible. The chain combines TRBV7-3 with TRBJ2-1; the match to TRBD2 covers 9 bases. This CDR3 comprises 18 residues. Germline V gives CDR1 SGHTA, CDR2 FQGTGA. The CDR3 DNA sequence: TGTGTCAGCAGCTTACAGCCCAGGGTTGCGGGGGGGAAGGATGAGCAGTTCTTC. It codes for CVSSLQPRVAGGKDEQFF.

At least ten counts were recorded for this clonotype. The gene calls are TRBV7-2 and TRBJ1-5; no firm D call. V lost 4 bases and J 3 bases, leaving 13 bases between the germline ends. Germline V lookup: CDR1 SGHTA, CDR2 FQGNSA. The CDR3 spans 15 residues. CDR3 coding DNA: TGTGCCAGCAGCTCATATTCAGGCGACAATCAGCCCCAGCATTTT. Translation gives CASSSYSGDNQPQHF.

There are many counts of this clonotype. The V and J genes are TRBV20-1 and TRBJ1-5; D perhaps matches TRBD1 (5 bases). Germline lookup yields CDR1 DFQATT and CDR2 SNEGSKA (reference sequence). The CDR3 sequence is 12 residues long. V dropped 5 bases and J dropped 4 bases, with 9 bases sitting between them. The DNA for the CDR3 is TGCAGTGCTTCGGACACGAATCAGCCCCAGCATTTT. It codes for CSASDTNQPQHF.

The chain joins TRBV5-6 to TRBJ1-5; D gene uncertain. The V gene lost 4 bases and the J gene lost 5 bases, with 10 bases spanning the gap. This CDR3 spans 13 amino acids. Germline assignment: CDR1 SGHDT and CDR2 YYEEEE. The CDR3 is CASSPWGDQPQHF. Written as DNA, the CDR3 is TGTGCCAGCAGCCCGTGGGGAGATCAGCCCCAGCATTTT.